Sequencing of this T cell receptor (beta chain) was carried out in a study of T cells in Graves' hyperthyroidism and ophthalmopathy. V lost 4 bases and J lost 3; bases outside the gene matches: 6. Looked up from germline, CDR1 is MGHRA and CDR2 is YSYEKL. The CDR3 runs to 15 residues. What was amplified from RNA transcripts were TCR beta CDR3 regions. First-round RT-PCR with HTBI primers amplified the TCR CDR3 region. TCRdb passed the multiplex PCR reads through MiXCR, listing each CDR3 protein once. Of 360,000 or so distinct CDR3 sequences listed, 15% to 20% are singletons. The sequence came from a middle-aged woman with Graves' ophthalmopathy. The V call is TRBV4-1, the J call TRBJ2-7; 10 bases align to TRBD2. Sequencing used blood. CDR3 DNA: TGCGCCAGCAGCCCGACGCCTAGCGGGGGCTACGAGCAGTACTTC. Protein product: CASSPTPSGGYEQYF.